This T cell receptor beta chain was sequenced during a study of CD8 T cells in ankylosing spondylitis. Whole-study findings and limits: Relatively scarce in peripheral blood, disease-linked clones were CD8+. It appeared that ankylosing spondylitis blood was characterized by a TCR beta motif of fewer than 10 highly homologous variants. Reports say disease-linked clones showed up significantly more in matched ankylosing spondylitis synovial fluid. Some motif variants were previously reported in reactive arthritis synovial fluid and blood.

Scientists made TCR beta libraries using quantitative 5'-RACE with molecular barcodes. TCRdb re-analysed the 5' RACE reads in MiXCR, keeping a single row per CDR3 protein. The sample lists approximately 520,000 distinct CDR3 sequences, approximately 5.3% occurring once. The sample holds many counts of this clonotype. Its specificity is unknown. CDR3 length: 14 amino acids. The trim removed 2 bases at V and 4 bases at J, leaving 4 bases unmatched. The germline CDR1 and CDR2 sequences are MDHEN and SYDVKM. This sequence was found in a male donor with ankylosing spondylitis. This chain joins TRBV28 and TRBJ2-7; TRBD1 matches 8 bases. Sequenced sample: blood, either unsorted or a sorted T cell fraction (not recorded which). CDR3 sequence (DNA): TGTGCCAGCAGTTTAGGGGGACAGGAATACGAGCAGTACTTC. Translated, it gives CASSLGGQEYEQYF.